These 6 T cell receptor beta chains were sequenced from one sample in a study of cytomegalovirus exposure and HLA in healthy donors. Researchers ran the PCR with 60 Vbeta and 13 Jbeta primers. The assay was immunoSEQ multiplex PCR, and TCRdb's table has in-frame clones only and misses some. The table lists roughly 120,000 clones, 81% of them singletons. The sample consisted of PBMCs. The receptors originated from a woman aged 25 to 45 in good health and CMV-seronegative.

The chain couples TRBV5-1 to TRBJ2-3; TRBD2 matches at 10 bases. This CDR3 has 17 residues. The J segment lost 3 bases and the V segment lost 1 base, leaving 8 bases of the junction unmatched. Per the germline V gene, CDR1 is SGHRS and CDR2 is YFSETQ. CDR3 in amino acids: CASSLTSGMGVTDTQYF. CDR3 nucleotides: TGCGCCAGCAGCTTGACTAGCGGGATGGGGGTGACAGATACGCAGTATTTT. The whole variable domain, filled in from reference TRBV5-1 and TRBJ2-3, reads KAGVTQTPRYLIKTRGQQVTLSCSPISGHRSVSWYQQTPGQGLQFLFEYFSETQRNKGNFPGRFSGRQFSNSRSEMNVSTLELGDSALYLCASSLTSGMGVTDTQYFGPGTRLTVL.

In nucleotides, the CDR3 is TGTGCCAGCAGCGTAGATAACAGGGGATATGGCTACACCTTC. It is translated as CASSVDNRGYGYTF. The chain combines TRBV9 with TRBJ1-2; 7 bases agree with TRBD1. The germline gives CDR1 SGDLS, CDR2 YYNGEE. V was clipped by 0 bases and J by 5 bases; unmatched bases: 4. The CDR3 is 14 residues long. Based on the CDR3 plus reference TRBV9 and TRBJ1-2, the full variable domain is DSGVTQTPKHLITATGQRVTLRCSPRSGDLSVYWYQQSLDQGLQFLIQYYNGEERAKGNILERFSAQQFPDLHSELNLSSLELGDSALYFCASSVDNRGYGYTFGSGTRLTVV.

CDR3 sequence: CATSREGSEGKSYEQYF. CDR3 coding DNA: TGTGCCACCAGCAGAGAAGGTTCGGAGGGGAAATCCTACGAGCAGTACTTC. The V call is TRBV15, the J call TRBJ2-7; tentatively, D is TRBD2 (6 bases). The V gene's germline CDR1 is LNHNV and CDR2 YYDKDF (reference sequence). The CDR3 spans 17 residues. V was shortened by 0 bases and J by 1 base, with 16 bases between the two germline ends.

The chain carries TRBV7-7 and TRBJ2-1, with D hard to call. Germline V CDR1 and CDR2: SSHAT, FNYEAQ (reference sequence). V was cut by 5 bases and J by 7 bases, with 18 bases left in between. The CDR3 contains 15 residues. The CDR3 region has the DNA TGTGCCAGCAGCACCGAATTTGGAGTTGGGAATGAGCAGTTCTTC. Its translation is CASSTEFGVGNEQFF.

The chain combines TRBV5-1 with TRBJ2-4, with TRBD1 identical over 8 bases. J lost 2 bases, V lost 0 bases, and 4 bases had no gene match. In germline, CDR1 is SGHRS, CDR2 YFSETQ. This CDR3 is 16 amino acids long. CDR3 nucleotides: TGCGCCAGCAGCTTGGGACAGGGGCCTACCAAAAACATTCAGTACTTC. Protein sequence: CASSLGQGPTKNIQYF. Supplemented by reference TRBV5-1 and TRBJ2-4, the full variable domain reads KAGVTQTPRYLIKTRGQQVTLSCSPISGHRSVSWYQQTPGQGLQFLFEYFSETQRNKGNFPGRFSGRQFSNSRSEMNVSTLELGDSALYLCASSLGQGPTKNIQYFGAGTRLSVL.

The chain joins TRBV14 to TRBJ2-1; D gene ambiguous. This CDR3 spans 14 amino acids. CDR1 and CDR2 (germline): SGHDN, FVKESK. Trimming shortened V by 1 base and J by 9 bases, and 13 bases separated the two germline ends. This chain's CDR3 is CASSQVLGLSEQFF. The CDR3 DNA is TGTGCCAGCAGCCAAGTTCTAGGTCTTAGTGAGCAGTTCTTC.